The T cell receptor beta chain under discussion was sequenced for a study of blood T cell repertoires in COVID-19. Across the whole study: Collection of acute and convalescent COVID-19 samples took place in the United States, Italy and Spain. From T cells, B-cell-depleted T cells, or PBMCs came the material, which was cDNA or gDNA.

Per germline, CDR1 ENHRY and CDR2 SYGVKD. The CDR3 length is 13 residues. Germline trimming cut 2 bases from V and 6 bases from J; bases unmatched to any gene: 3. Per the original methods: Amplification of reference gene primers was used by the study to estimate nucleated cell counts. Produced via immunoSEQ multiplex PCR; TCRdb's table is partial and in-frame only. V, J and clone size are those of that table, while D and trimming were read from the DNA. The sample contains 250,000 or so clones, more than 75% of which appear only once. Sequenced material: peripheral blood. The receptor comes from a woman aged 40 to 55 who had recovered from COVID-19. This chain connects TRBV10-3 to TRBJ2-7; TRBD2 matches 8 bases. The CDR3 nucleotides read TGTGCCATCAGTGAGGTCGGGGGGGGCGAGCAGTACGTC. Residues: CAISEVGGGEQYV.